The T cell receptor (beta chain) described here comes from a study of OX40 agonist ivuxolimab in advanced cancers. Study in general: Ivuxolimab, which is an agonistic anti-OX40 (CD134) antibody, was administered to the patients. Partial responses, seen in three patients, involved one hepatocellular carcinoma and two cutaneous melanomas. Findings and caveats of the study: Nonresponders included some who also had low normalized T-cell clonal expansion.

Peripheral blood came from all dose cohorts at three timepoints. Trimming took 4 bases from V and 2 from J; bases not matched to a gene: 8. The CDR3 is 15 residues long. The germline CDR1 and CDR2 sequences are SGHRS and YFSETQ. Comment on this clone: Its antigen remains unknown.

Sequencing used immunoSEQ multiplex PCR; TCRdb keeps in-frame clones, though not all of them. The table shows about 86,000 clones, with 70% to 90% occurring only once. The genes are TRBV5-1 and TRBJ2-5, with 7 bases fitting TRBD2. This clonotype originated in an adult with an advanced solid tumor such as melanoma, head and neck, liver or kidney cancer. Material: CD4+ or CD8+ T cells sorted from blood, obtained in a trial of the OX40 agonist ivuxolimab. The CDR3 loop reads CASSPSGATQETQYF. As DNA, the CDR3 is TGCGCCAGCAGCCCGAGCGGGGCGACACAAGAGACCCAGTACTTC.